This T cell receptor beta chain was captured by sequencing in a study of T-cell reconstitution after alpha-beta-depleted transplantation in children. Germline CDR1 reads ENHRY; CDR2 reads SYGVKD. With 2 bases removed from V and 3 bases from J, the gap between germline ends came to 17 bases. The CDR3 is 16 amino acids. As it was prepared, the TCRbeta library received unique molecular identifiers. MiXCR, applied by TCRdb to the PCR reads, yields one record per CDR3 protein. This table holds about 110,000 distinct CDR3 sequences, approximately 6% found once. This clonotype was picked up many times. The sequence derives from a male patient aged 2-10 years who had a stem cell transplant for acute lymphoblastic leukemia, so the T cells may come from the graft donor. The chain uses TRBV10-3 and TRBJ2-7; weak D call: TRBD2 (5 bases). The sequenced sample was PBMCs, mostly from graft donor cells, obtained 360 days after TCRalphabeta/CD19-depleted stem cell transplant. CDR3 region: CAISEPASGSSYEQYF. CDR3 coding DNA: TGTGCCATCAGTGAGCCTGCGTCTGGGAGCAGCTACGAGCAGTACTTC.